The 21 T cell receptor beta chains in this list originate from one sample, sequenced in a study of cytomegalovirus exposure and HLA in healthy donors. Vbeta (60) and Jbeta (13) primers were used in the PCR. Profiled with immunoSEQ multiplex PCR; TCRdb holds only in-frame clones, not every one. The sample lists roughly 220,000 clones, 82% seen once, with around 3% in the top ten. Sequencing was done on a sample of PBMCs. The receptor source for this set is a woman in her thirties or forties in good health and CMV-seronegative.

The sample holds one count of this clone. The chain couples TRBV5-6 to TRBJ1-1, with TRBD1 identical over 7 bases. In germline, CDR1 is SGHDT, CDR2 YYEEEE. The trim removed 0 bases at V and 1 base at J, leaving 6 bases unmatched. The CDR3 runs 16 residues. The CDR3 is CASSLGTGAWNTEAFF. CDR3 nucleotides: TGTGCCAGCAGCTTGGGTACAGGGGCCTGGAACACTGAAGCTTTCTTT.

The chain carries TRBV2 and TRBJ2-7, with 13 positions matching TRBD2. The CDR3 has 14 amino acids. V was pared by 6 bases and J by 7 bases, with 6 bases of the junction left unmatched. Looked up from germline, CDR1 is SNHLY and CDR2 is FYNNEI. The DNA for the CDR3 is TGTGCCAGCAGCCGACTAGCGGGAGGAGGAGAGCAGTACTTC. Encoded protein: CASSRLAGGGEQYF.

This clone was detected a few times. The CDR3 reads CASSHVWSRGGAYEQYF. CDR3 DNA: TGCGCCAGCAGCCACGTTTGGTCGAGGGGAGGGGCCTACGAGCAGTACTTC. J is TRBJ2-7 and V is TRBV4-1, with 7 nucleotides matching TRBD2. The CDR3 totals 17 residues. The germline V gene encodes CDR1 MGHRA and CDR2 YSYEKL. The J segment lost 2 bases and the V segment lost 3 bases, leaving 13 bases of the junction unmatched.

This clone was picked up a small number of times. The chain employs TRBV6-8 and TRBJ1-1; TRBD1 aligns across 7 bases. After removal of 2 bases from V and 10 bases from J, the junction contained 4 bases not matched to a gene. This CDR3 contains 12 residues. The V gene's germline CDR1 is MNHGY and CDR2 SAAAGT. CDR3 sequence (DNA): TGTGCCAGCAGTTACCTACCAGGGGGAGCTTTCTTT. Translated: CASSYLPGGAFF.

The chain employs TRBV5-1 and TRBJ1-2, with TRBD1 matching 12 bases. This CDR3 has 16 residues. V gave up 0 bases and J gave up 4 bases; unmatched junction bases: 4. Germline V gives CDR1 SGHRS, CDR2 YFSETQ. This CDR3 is CASSLAGTGGRYGYTF. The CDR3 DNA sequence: TGCGCCAGCAGCTTGGCCGGGACAGGGGGCCGCTATGGCTACACCTTC.

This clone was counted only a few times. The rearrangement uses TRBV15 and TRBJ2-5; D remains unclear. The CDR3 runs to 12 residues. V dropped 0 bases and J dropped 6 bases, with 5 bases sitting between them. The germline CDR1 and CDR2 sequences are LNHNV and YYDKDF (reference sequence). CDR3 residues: CATSRDAKTQYF. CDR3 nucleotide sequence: TGTGCCACCAGCAGAGATGCGAAGACCCAGTACTTC.

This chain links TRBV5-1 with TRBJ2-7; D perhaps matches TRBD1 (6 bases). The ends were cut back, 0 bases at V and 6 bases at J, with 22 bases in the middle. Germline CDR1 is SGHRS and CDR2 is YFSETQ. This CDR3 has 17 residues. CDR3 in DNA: TGCGCCAGCAGCTTGGGACGCCAACGGGACACGAAAAGCGAGCAGTACTTC. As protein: CASSLGRQRDTKSEQYF.

CDR3 sequence reads: CASSQGVLTEAFF. The CDR3 DNA is TGCGCCAGCAGCCAGGGTGTGCTCACTGAAGCTTTCTTT. V gene TRBV10-1 combines with J gene TRBJ1-1; D may be TRBD1 (5 bases). The CDR3 totals 13 residues. V was cut by 6 bases and J by 4 bases, with 12 bases left in between. The V gene's germline CDR1 is WNHNN and CDR2 SYGVQD (reference sequence).

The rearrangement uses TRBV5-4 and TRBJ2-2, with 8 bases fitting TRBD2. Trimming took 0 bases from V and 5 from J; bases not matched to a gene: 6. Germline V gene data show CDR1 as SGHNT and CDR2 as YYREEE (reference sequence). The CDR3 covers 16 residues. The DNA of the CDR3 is TGTGCCAGCAGCTTGGGGGGGACTAGTCGGACCGGGGAGCTGTTTTTT. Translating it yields CASSLGGTSRTGELFF.

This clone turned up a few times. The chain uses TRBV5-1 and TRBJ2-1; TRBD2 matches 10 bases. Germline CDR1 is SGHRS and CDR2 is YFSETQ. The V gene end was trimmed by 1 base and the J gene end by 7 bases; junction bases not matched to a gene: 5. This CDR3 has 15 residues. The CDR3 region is CASSLQTSGMNEQFF. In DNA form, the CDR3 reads TGCGCCAGCAGCTTGCAAACTAGCGGGATGAATGAGCAGTTCTTC.

The CDR3 nucleotides read TGTGCCAGCTACGAACAGGGGGGAGATACGCAGTATTTT. The encoded protein is CASYEQGGDTQYF. V gene TRBV13 combines with J gene TRBJ2-3; TRBD1 matches at 8 bases. The CDR3 contains 13 residues. The V gene end was trimmed by 8 bases and the J gene end by 5 bases; junction bases not matched to a gene: 6. Germline CDR1 reads PRHDT; CDR2 reads FYEKMQ (reference sequence).

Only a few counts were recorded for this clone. This CDR3 reads CASSPLGGSYEQYF. The CDR3 coding sequence is TGTGCCAGCTCACCCCTGGGAGGGTCCTACGAGCAGTACTTC. The V gene is TRBV18, the J gene TRBJ2-7, with 7 bases that match TRBD2. The germline gives CDR1 KGHSH, CDR2 LQKENI. With 3 bases clipped from V and 1 base from J, the junction kept 3 bases outside the gene matches. This CDR3 comprises 14 residues.

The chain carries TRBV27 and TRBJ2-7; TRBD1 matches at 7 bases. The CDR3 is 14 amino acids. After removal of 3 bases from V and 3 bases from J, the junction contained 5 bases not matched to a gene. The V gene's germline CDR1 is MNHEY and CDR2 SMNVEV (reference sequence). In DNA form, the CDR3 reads TGTGCCAGCAGTTTCACGGGACAGAACTACGAGCAGTACTTC. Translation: CASSFTGQNYEQYF.

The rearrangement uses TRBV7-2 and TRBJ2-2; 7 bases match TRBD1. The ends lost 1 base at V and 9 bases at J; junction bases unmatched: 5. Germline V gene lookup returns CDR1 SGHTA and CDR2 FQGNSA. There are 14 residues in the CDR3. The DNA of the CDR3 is TGTGCCAGCAGCTTAGGGCCAGGGGGAAGGGAGCTGTTTTTT. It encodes CASSLGPGGRELFF.

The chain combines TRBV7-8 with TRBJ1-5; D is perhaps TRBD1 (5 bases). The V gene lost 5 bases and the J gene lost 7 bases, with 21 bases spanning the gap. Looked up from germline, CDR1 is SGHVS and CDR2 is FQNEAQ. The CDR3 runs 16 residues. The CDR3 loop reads CASSPRTRGDGQPQHF. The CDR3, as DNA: TGTGCCAGCAGCCCCCGTACCCGGGGGGACGGGCAGCCCCAGCATTTT.

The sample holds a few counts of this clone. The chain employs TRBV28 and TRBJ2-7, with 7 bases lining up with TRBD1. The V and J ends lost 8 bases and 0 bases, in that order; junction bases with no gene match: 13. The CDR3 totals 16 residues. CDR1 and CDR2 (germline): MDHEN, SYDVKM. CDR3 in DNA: TGTGCCAGCCTAAGCGGTATAGGGGGCGGCTCCTACGAGCAGTACTTC. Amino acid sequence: CASLSGIGGGSYEQYF.

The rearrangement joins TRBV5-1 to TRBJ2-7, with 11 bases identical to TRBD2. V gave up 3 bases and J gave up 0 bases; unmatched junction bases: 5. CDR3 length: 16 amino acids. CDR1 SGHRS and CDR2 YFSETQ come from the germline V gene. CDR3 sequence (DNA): TGCGCCAGCAGCTCGGGACTAGCGGAGAGCTCCTACGAGCAGTACTTC. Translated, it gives CASSSGLAESSYEQYF.

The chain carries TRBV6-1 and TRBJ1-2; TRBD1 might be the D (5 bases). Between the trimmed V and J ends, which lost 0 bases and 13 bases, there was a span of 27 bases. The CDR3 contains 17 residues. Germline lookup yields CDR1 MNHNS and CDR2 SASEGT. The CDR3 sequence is CASSEAWGVLYEGSCTF. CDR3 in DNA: TGTGCCAGCAGTGAAGCGTGGGGGGTCCTCTATGAGGGGAGCTGCACCTTC.

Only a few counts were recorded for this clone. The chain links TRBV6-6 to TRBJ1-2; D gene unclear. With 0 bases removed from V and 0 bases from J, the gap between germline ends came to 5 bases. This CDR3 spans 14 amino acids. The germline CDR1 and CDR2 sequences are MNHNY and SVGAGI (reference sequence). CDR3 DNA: TGTGCCAGCAGTTACTCGAGAGCTAACTATGGCTACACCTTC. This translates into CASSYSRANYGYTF.

The CDR3 sequence is CASSEAAYGYTF. The CDR3, as DNA: TGTGCCAGCAGTGAAGCAGCCTATGGCTACACCTTC. The chain joins TRBV2 to TRBJ1-2; D ambiguous. Germline CDR1 and CDR2: SNHLY and FYNNEI. The V and J ends lost 0 bases and 4 bases respectively, with 3 bases between them. The CDR3 spans 12 residues.

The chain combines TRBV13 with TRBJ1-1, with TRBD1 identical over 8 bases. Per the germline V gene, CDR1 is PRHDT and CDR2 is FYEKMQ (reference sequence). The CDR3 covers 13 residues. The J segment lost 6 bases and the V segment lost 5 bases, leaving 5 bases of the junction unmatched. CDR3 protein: CASSPTGAPEAFF. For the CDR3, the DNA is TGTGCCAGCAGCCCGACAGGGGCTCCTGAAGCTTTCTTT. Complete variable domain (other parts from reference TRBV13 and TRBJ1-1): AAGVIQSPRHLIKEKRETATLKCYPIPRHDTVYWYQQGPGQDPQFLISFYEKMQSDKGSIPDRFSAQQFSDYHSELNMSSLELGDSALYFCASSPTGAPEAFFGQGTRLTVV.